The 29 T cell receptor beta chains below were found in one sample sequenced in a study of blood T cells in healthy people across ages. A second PCR, run for roughly 7 to 12 cycles, used a sample-barcoded 5' primer plus a J-beta primer mix. MiXCR, run by TCRdb on the 5' RACE reads, gives a single entry per CDR3 protein. The table includes some 800,000 distinct CDR3 sequences, around 42% detected once. Sequencing was performed on blood. The origin of the receptors is a man in his fifties or sixties in good health.

This rearrangement joins TRBV27 to TRBJ2-1; TRBD2 matches 7 bases. The CDR3 is 15 amino acids. J gave up 7 bases and V 6 bases, and 12 bases lay outside the gene matches. Germline V lookup: CDR1 MNHEY, CDR2 SMNVEV (reference sequence). CDR3: CASSVLGGMGNEQFF. The CDR3 bases are TGTGCCAGCAGCGTTCTCGGGGGGATGGGGAATGAGCAGTTCTTC.

This clonotype appeared a few times. J is TRBJ2-4 and V is TRBV7-9; 7 nucleotides line up with TRBD1. The J call may be faulty, since TRBJ2-7 better matches the DNA end. The CDR3 contains 15 residues. Germline CDR1 SEHNR, CDR2 FQNEAQ (reference sequence). CDR3 in amino acids: CASSTGAGGYSEQYF. The CDR3 bases are TGTGCCAGCAGCACAGGGGCAGGGGGTTACAGCGAGCAGTACTTC.

Of note for this clonotype: The junction and the germline gene differ at one end; a read error may be behind it. V is TRBV29-1 and J is TRBJ2-1; D gene unclear. The germline CDR1 and CDR2 sequences are SQVTM and ANQGSEA. The CDR3 is made up of 16 amino acids. CDR3 nucleotides: TGCAGCGTTGAAGGCGGCTACCTCGACTCCTACAGTGAGCAGTTCTTC. It translates to CSVEGGYLDSYSEQFF.

The J gene is TRBJ2-5, the V gene TRBV20-1; 8 nucleotides match TRBD2. Germline V gene sequence: CDR1 DFQATT, CDR2 SNEGSKA (reference sequence). J gave up 5 bases and V 3 bases, and 14 bases lay outside the gene matches. The CDR3 spans 16 residues. The CDR3 region is CSARARTPRLAETQYF. The CDR3 bases are TGCAGTGCTAGGGCACGGACCCCCAGACTAGCGGAGACCCAGTACTTC.

This chain uses TRBV20-1 with TRBJ1-2, with no clear D. V was trimmed by 3 bases and J by 10 bases, leaving 18 bases between them. The CDR3 is made up of 13 amino acids. Germline V lookup: CDR1 DFQATT, CDR2 SNEGSKA (reference sequence). The chain's CDR3 is CSASVPGEPLYTF. The CDR3 region has the DNA TGCAGTGCTAGTGTTCCCGGAGAGCCTCTCTACACCTTC.

This clonotype was seen only a few times. The rearrangement joins TRBV12-3 or TRBV12-4 to TRBJ1-1; a possible D gene is TRBD1 (5 bases). Between the trimmed V and J ends, which lost 6 bases and 7 bases, there was a span of 12 bases. The CDR3 sequence is 12 residues long. The CDR3 DNA sequence: TGTGCCAGCAGCCTGACAGAGTTTGAAGCTTTCTTT. Translating gives CASSLTEFEAFF.

The chain has TRBV12-3 or TRBV12-4 and TRBJ2-5; no clear D gene. This CDR3 contains 17 residues. The V end was cut by 0 bases, the J end by 5 bases, with 19 bases between. The CDR3 nucleotides are TGTGCCAGCAGTTTAGCGCTTTCAAATAGTCAGCAGGAGACCCAGTACTTC. Encoded protein: CASSLALSNSQQETQYF.

The J gene is TRBJ1-4, the V gene TRBV9, with D unresolved. Germline assignment: CDR1 SGDLS and CDR2 YYNGEE. V lost 6 bases and J lost 7, with 10 bases in between. The CDR3 covers 12 residues. The CDR3 region is CASNTDGEKLFF. CDR3 bases: TGTGCCAGCAACACGGACGGTGAAAAACTGTTTTTT.

V is TRBV5-6 and J is TRBJ2-5, with a tentative D call TRBD1 (5 bases). V lost 6 bases and J lost 2, with 20 bases in between. The CDR3 sequence is 16 residues long. CDR1 and CDR2 from the germline V gene are SGHDT and YYEEEE. The CDR3 here is CASTHAGKVKQETQYF. For the CDR3, the DNA is TGTGCCAGCACCCACGCAGGGAAAGTCAAACAAGAGACCCAGTACTTC.

The rearrangement links TRBV27 to TRBJ2-1, with D maybe TRBD2 (5 bases). Trimming shortened V by 8 bases and J by 4 bases, and 15 bases separated the two germline ends. This CDR3 region has 14 residues. The germline gives CDR1 MNHEY, CDR2 SMNVEV (reference sequence). CDR3 in amino acids: CASSRLSAYNEQFF. The CDR3 DNA reads TGTGCCAGCTCCCGACTATCGGCGTACAATGAGCAGTTCTTC.

The V and J genes are TRBV15 and TRBJ2-5, with D hard to call. Germline V gene data show CDR1 as LNHNV and CDR2 as YYDKDF (reference sequence). This CDR3 contains 15 residues. Trimming removed 0 bases from V and 1 base from J, with 9 bases in between. CDR3 loop: CATSRDVATQETQYF. The DNA for the CDR3 is TGTGCCACCAGCAGAGATGTGGCTACCCAAGAGACCCAGTACTTC. Full variable domain (rest looked up from reference TRBV15 and TRBJ2-5): DAMVIQNPRYQVTQFGKPVTLSCSQTLNHNVMYWYQQKSSQAPKLLFHYYDKDFNNEADTPDNFQSRRPNTSFCFLDIRSPGLGDTAMYLCATSRDVATQETQYFGPGTRLLVL.

The gene calls are TRBV6-2 or TRBV6-3 and TRBJ1-2, with D uncertain. V was clipped by 5 bases and J by 6 bases, with 13 bases between them. The CDR3 is made up of 13 amino acids. Looked up from germline, CDR1 is MNHEY and CDR2 is SVGEGT. CDR3 coding DNA: TGTGCCAGCAGTGTAGCTTCGAGAAATGGCTACACCTTC. Its protein is CASSVASRNGYTF.

In this sample, this clonotype turned up a few times. V is TRBV12-3 or TRBV12-4 and J is TRBJ2-7; 9 bases are a match to TRBD1. The CDR3 contains 13 residues. Losses at the gene ends were 5 bases for V and 10 bases for J; bases not matched to a gene: 9. The CDR3 is CASSVLTGGVQYF. CDR3 nucleotide sequence: TGTGCCAGCAGTGTACTCACAGGGGGCGTACAGTACTTC.

V usage is TRBV3-1 and J usage is TRBJ2-5, with 7 bases identical to TRBD2. Germline loops: CDR1 LGHDT, CDR2 YNNKEL (reference sequence). The junction had 9 bases not matched to a gene; V was cut back by 0 bases and J by 5 bases. The CDR3 runs 16 residues. CDR3 sequence reads: CASSQDSGRGRETQYF. DNA for the CDR3: TGTGCCAGCAGCCAAGATAGTGGGAGGGGACGGGAGACCCAGTACTTC.

This chain connects TRBV11-2 to TRBJ2-1, with 8 nucleotides matching TRBD2. This CDR3 is built from 15 residues. Germline V gene data show CDR1 as SGHAT and CDR2 as FQNNGV. V was clipped by 0 bases and J by 6 bases; unmatched bases: 4. DNA for the CDR3: TGTGCCAGCAGCTTAGAGACTAGCGACACCAATGAGCAGTTCTTC. Protein product: CASSLETSDTNEQFF. The whole variable domain, remainder taken from reference TRBV11-2 and TRBJ2-1, is EAGVAQSPRYKIIEKRQSVAFWCNPISGHATLYWYQQILGQGPKLLIQFQNNGVVDDSQLPKDRFSAERLKGVDSTLKIQPAKLEDSAVYLCASSLETSDTNEQFFGPGTRLTVL.

The chain combines TRBV4-3 with TRBJ2-1, with D tentatively TRBD2 (5 bases). Trimming took 6 bases from V and 3 from J, leaving 15 bases between them. CDR1 and CDR2 (germline): LGHNA, YSLEER. The CDR3 consists of 15 residues. In nucleotides, the CDR3 is TGCGCCAGCAGTCAACGCCGAGGGAGCTACAATGAGCAGTTCTTC. It is translated as CASSQRRGSYNEQFF.

The J gene is TRBJ2-3, the V gene TRBV12-3 or TRBV12-4; maybe TRBD1 (6 bases). With 7 bases removed from V and 4 bases from J, the gap between germline ends came to 18 bases. The CDR3 length is 15 residues. CDR3 sequence reads: CASIPRDTKPDTQYF. The CDR3 DNA is TGTGCCAGCATACCTCGGGACACAAAGCCAGATACGCAGTATTTT.

CDR3 residues: CSGQVKVSGANVLTF. In nucleotides, the CDR3 is TGCAGTGGCCAGGTGAAAGTCTCTGGGGCCAACGTCCTGACTTTC. This chain uses TRBV20-1 with TRBJ2-6; D not resolved. CDR1 and CDR2 from the germline V gene are DFQATT and SNEGSKA (reference sequence). The V end was cut by 7 bases, the J end by 0 bases, with 13 bases between. The CDR3 covers 15 residues.

V and J are TRBV3-1 and TRBJ1-2; no definite D call. This CDR3 has 15 residues. Germline V lookup: CDR1 LGHDT, CDR2 YNNKEL (reference sequence). Trimming removed 2 bases at V and 7 bases at J, with 17 bases between. For the CDR3, the DNA is TGTGCCAGCAGCCAAAGACGGAGAGATCCGGCTGGCTACACCTTC. Protein sequence: CASSQRRRDPAGYTF. Full variable domain (remainder filled in from reference TRBV3-1 and TRBJ1-2): DTAVSQTPKYLVTQMGNDKSIKCEQNLGHDTMYWYKQDSKKFLKIMFSYNNKELIINETVPNRFSPKSPDKAHLNLHINSLELGDSAVYFCASSQRRRDPAGYTFGSGTRLTVV.

This clonotype was seen only a few times. This chain links TRBV9 with TRBJ2-7; D not resolved. V lost 3 bases to trimming and J lost 0 bases, with 4 bases between them. Germline V gene lookup returns CDR1 SGDLS and CDR2 YYNGEE. The CDR3 is 12 amino acids. CDR3 sequence (DNA): TGTGCCAGCAGCGGGCCCTCCTACGAGCAGTACTTC. It encodes CASSGPSYEQYF.

This rearrangement joins TRBV6-2 or TRBV6-3 to TRBJ2-7, with D possibly matching TRBD2 (6 bases). The ends were cut back, 2 bases at V and 2 bases at J, with 13 bases in the middle. Per the germline V gene, CDR1 is MNHEY and CDR2 is SVGEGT. The CDR3 runs 15 residues. DNA for the CDR3: TGTGCCAGCAGTTACGAGACGGGGGTAACCTACGAGCAGTACTTC. This encodes CASSYETGVTYEQYF.

In DNA form, the CDR3 reads TGTGCCAGCAGTTACCGCCACCAGGGTATGACAGATACGCAGTATTTT. Protein: CASSYRHQGMTDTQYF. This sequence joins TRBV6-2 or TRBV6-3 and TRBJ2-3, with D maybe TRBD1 (5 bases). Between the trimmed V and J ends, which lost 2 bases and 3 bases, there was a span of 15 bases. Germline CDR1 and CDR2: MNHEY and SVGEGT. The CDR3 spans 16 residues.

This chain links TRBV6-2 or TRBV6-3 with TRBJ1-2; D remains ambiguous. In germline, CDR1 is MNHEY, CDR2 SVGEGT. The CDR3 covers 13 residues. Deletions cut 2 bases from V and 2 bases from J, with 6 bases between. The CDR3 DNA is TGTGCCAGCAGTTACCAAGACAACTATGGCTACACCTTC. Protein sequence: CASSYQDNYGYTF.

In its sample, this clonotype was seen many times. At one boundary the junction diverges from the germline segment, which might be a read error. V gene TRBV11-2 combines with J gene TRBJ2-5; a weak D match, TRBD1 (6 bases). CDR1 is SGHAT and CDR2 is FQNNGV in the germline V gene. The CDR3 is 13 residues long. CDR3 bases: TGCGCCAGCAGCTCAACAGGGAGAGAGACCCAGTACTTC. Encoded protein: CASSSTGRETQYF.

This clonotype came up a few times. The chain links TRBV20-1 to TRBJ2-3; the D gene could be TRBD1 or TRBD2 (5 bases each). CDR1 and CDR2 (germline): DFQATT, SNEGSKA (reference sequence). The CDR3 runs to 14 residues. V was trimmed by 3 bases and J by 1 base, leaving 11 bases between them. Written as DNA, the CDR3 is TGCAGTGCTAGGTCGGGGCCCCGCACAGATACGCAGTATTTT. This sequence encodes CSARSGPRTDTQYF.

Written as DNA, the CDR3 is TGTGCCAGCAGCTTCCCGGGACGCTCTACCTCCAATGAGCAGTTCTTC. Protein: CASSFPGRSTSNEQFF. V usage is TRBV7-2 and J usage is TRBJ2-1, with D perhaps being TRBD1 or TRBD2 (5 bases each). The V end lost 3 bases, the J end lost 6 bases, and 18 bases lay between the germline ends. CDR1 is SGHTA and CDR2 is FQGNSA in the germline V gene. The CDR3 length is 16 residues.

This clonotype showed up just a few times. The chain is built from TRBV3-1 and TRBJ1-2; 10 nucleotides match TRBD1. The J segment lost 12 bases and the V segment lost 0 bases, leaving 7 bases of the junction unmatched. In germline, CDR1 is LGHDT, CDR2 YNNKEL (reference sequence). CDR3 length equals 14 residues. CDR3 sequence reads: CASSQDLTGGSNTF. CDR3 nucleotides: TGTGCCAGCAGCCAAGATCTGACAGGGGGCTCTAACACCTTC. Drawing the rest from reference TRBV3-1 and TRBJ1-2, the complete variable domain is DTAVSQTPKYLVTQMGNDKSIKCEQNLGHDTMYWYKQDSKKFLKIMFSYNNKELIINETVPNRFSPKSPDKAHLNLHINSLELGDSAVYFCASSQDLTGGSNTFGSGTRLTVV.

The table lists this clonotype with a count of one. The CDR3 DNA reads as TGTGCCAGCAGCAACGGACTGACCTACAATGAGCAGTTCTTC. This sequence encodes CASSNGLTYNEQFF. V gene TRBV7-3 combines with J gene TRBJ2-1, with D tentatively TRBD2 (5 bases). Germline CDR1 is SGHTA and CDR2 is FQGTGA. Trimming pared 5 bases from V and 2 bases from J, leaving 10 bases between. This CDR3 has 14 amino acids.

This chain links TRBV7-9 with TRBJ1-1; D is uncertain. Germline CDR1 and CDR2: SEHNR and FQNEAQ (reference sequence). V lost 1 base and J 10 bases, leaving 13 bases between the germline ends. The CDR3 loop spans 13 amino acids. DNA of the CDR3: TGTGCCAGCAGCTTAGTTCTGGCATACGGAGCTTTCTTT. It yields the protein CASSLVLAYGAFF.